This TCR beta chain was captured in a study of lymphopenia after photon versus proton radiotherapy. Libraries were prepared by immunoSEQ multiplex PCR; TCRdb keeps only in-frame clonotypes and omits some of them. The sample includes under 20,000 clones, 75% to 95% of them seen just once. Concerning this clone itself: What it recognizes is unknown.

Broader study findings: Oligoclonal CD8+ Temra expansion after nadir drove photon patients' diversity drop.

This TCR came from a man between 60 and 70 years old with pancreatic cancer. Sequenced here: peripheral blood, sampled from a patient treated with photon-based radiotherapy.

DNA for the CDR3: TGTGCCAGCAGCCGAGCGGGGACTTCCTACAATGAGCAGTTCTTC. Protein: CASSRAGTSYNEQFF. This sequence joins TRBV6-5 and TRBJ2-1; TRBD2 matches 7 bases. The V and J ends lost 6 bases and 1 base, in that order; junction bases with no gene match: 6. In germline, CDR1 is MNHEY, CDR2 SVGAGI. CDR3 length: 15 amino acids.